The 29 T cell receptor beta chains below come from one sample, sequenced in a study of cytomegalovirus exposure and HLA in healthy donors. The PCR employed 60 Vbeta primers together with 13 Jbeta primers. Profiled with immunoSEQ multiplex PCR; TCRdb holds only in-frame clones, not every one. Its table records approximately 70,000 clones. The sequencing sample was made of PBMCs. Receptors were obtained from a woman in her thirties or forties in good health and CMV-seropositive.

The genes are TRBV6-1 and TRBJ2-3, with D possibly matching TRBD2 (5 bases). In germline, CDR1 is MNHNS, CDR2 SASEGT. V was shortened by 2 bases and J by 2 bases, with 11 bases between the two germline ends. This CDR3 region has 15 residues. DNA of the CDR3: TGTGCCAGCAGTGAATTGAGGGCTCTCACAGATACGCAGTATTTT. It is translated as CASSELRALTDTQYF.

The chain combines TRBV19 with TRBJ2-4, with a weak D call TRBD1 (6 bases). Germline CDR1 and CDR2: LNHDA and SQIVND (reference sequence). The CDR3 length is 14 residues. V was cut by 5 bases and J by 7 bases, with 15 bases left in between. The CDR3 reads CASSSPGVTNIQYF. For the CDR3, the DNA is TGTGCCAGTAGTTCACCAGGGGTGACGAACATTCAGTACTTC.

In the case of this clone: At the DNA level, this CDR3 is encoded by other sequences in the same sample as well. This sequence joins TRBV4-3 and TRBJ2-3; D unresolved. The CDR3 covers 17 residues. Per germline, CDR1 LGHNA and CDR2 YSLEER. V lost 0 bases to trimming and J lost 2 bases, with 15 bases between them. As DNA, the CDR3 is TGCGCCAGCAGCCAAGATCTAATGTTGAACCCCACAGATACGCAGTATTTT. Amino acid sequence: CASSQDLMLNPTDTQYF.

V and J are TRBV19 and TRBJ1-5, with D perhaps matching TRBD1 (6 bases). Germline CDR1 and CDR2: LNHDA and SQIVND (reference sequence). The CDR3 loop spans 13 amino acids. Trimming left V 7 bases short and J 4 bases short, with 11 bases between. CDR3 sequence reads: CASTRTGNQPQHF. CDR3 bases: TGTGCCAGTACCCGAACAGGGAATCAGCCCCAGCATTTT. Together with reference TRBV19 and TRBJ1-5, the CDR3 gives the full variable domain: DGGITQSPKYLFRKEGQNVTLSCEQNLNHDAMYWYRQDPGQGLRLIYYSQIVNDFQKGDIAEGYSVSREKKESFPLTVTSAQKNPTAFYLCASTRTGNQPQHFGDGTRLSIL.

V is TRBV6-1 and J is TRBJ1-5; 8 bases are a match to TRBD1. Germline lookup yields CDR1 MNHNS and CDR2 SASEGT. The J segment lost 2 bases and the V segment lost 5 bases, leaving 5 bases of the junction unmatched. CDR3 size: 15 residues. Written as DNA, the CDR3 is TGTGCCAGCAGTTCCCTGACAGGGGGCAATCAGCCCCAGCATTTT. Translated, it gives CASSSLTGGNQPQHF.

The chain has TRBV4-2 and TRBJ1-1; perhaps TRBD1 as D (5 bases). Germline V gene data show CDR1 as LGHNA and CDR2 as YNFKEQ. The CDR3 totals 15 residues. Trimming left V 0 bases short and J 4 bases short, with 12 bases between. The CDR3 DNA reads as TGTGCCAGCAGCCAAGACTTTTCAAGGGGCACTGAAGCTTTCTTT. Its protein product is CASSQDFSRGTEAFF.

This rearrangement joins TRBV7-9 to TRBJ2-1; TRBD2 is a possible D gene (6 bases). Germline V gene lookup returns CDR1 SEHNR and CDR2 FQNEAQ (reference sequence). V lost 1 base to trimming and J lost 3 bases, with 13 bases between them. The CDR3 is 16 amino acids. CDR3 protein: CASSLGGTFYYNEQFF. The CDR3 DNA reads as TGTGCCAGCAGCTTAGGGGGGACTTTCTACTACAATGAGCAGTTCTTC. Full variable domain (remainder filled in from reference TRBV7-9 and TRBJ2-1): DTGVSQNPRHKITKRGQNVTFRCDPISEHNRLYWYRQTLGQGPEFLTYFQNEAQLEKSRLLSDRFSAERPKGSFSTLEIQRTEQGDSAMYLCASSLGGTFYYNEQFFGPGTRLTVL.

The chain recombines TRBV6-1 with TRBJ2-1; 7 nucleotides align to TRBD2. V shed 7 bases and J 6 bases; nucleotides not matched to a gene: 9. Germline assignment: CDR1 MNHNS and CDR2 SASEGT. The CDR3 is made up of 14 amino acids. The CDR3 bases are TGTGCCAGCAAAATCGGCGGGGAGGGCAATGAGCAGTTCTTC. It specifies CASKIGGEGNEQFF.

J is TRBJ1-3 and V is TRBV2; tentative D call: TRBD1 (5 bases). The CDR3 consists of 13 residues. V was trimmed by 11 bases and J by 3 bases, leaving 14 bases between them. The V gene's germline CDR1 is SNHLY and CDR2 FYNNEI. DNA of the CDR3: TGTGCCGGTGGAGGGGTTGATGGAAACACCATATATTTT. It is translated as CAGGGVDGNTIYF. Combining the CDR3 with reference TRBV2 and TRBJ1-3 gives the whole variable domain EPEVTQTPSHQVTQMGQEVILRCVPISNHLYFYWYRQILGQKVEFLVSFYNNEISEKSEIFDDQFSVERPDGSNFTLKIRSTKLEDSAMYFCAGGGVDGNTIYFGEGSWLTVV.

J is TRBJ2-2 and V is TRBV7-3; 8 bases are a match to TRBD2. The V and J ends lost 5 bases and 5 bases, in that order; junction bases with no gene match: 13. The germline gives CDR1 SGHTA, CDR2 FQGTGA. This CDR3 has 17 residues. The CDR3 region is CASSPRGAGVGTGELFF. The CDR3 DNA reads TGTGCCAGCAGCCCCCGGGGAGCGGGAGTGGGGACCGGGGAGCTGTTTTTT.

This rearrangement joins TRBV7-2 to TRBJ2-2; perhaps TRBD1 as D (6 bases). CDR3 length: 16 residues. Germline CDR1 SGHTA, CDR2 FQGNSA. Trimming stripped 4 bases from V and 1 base from J, with 13 bases between. The CDR3 coding sequence is TGTGCCAGCAGCTCAACCTGGGGGCTGAACACCGGGGAGCTGTTTTTT. Its translation is CASSSTWGLNTGELFF.

The V call is TRBV7-6, the J call TRBJ2-1, with TRBD2 matching over 10 bases. V was clipped by 1 base and J by 2 bases; unmatched bases: 2. The germline V gene has CDR1 SGHVS and CDR2 FNYEAQ. The CDR3 runs to 16 residues. CDR3 region: CASSLGAGGAYNEQFF. CDR3 sequence (DNA): TGTGCCAGCAGCTTAGGAGCGGGAGGGGCCTACAATGAGCAGTTCTTC. Together with reference TRBV7-6 and TRBJ2-1, the CDR3 gives the full variable domain: GAGVSQSPRYKVTKRGQDVALRCDPISGHVSLYWYRQALGQGPEFLTYFNYEAQQDKSGLPNDRFSAERPEGSISTLTIQRTEQRDSAMYRCASSLGAGGAYNEQFFGPGTRLTVL.

The J gene is TRBJ2-3, the V gene TRBV5-1; 16 bases line up with TRBD2. Looked up from germline, CDR1 is SGHRS and CDR2 is YFSETQ. The CDR3 has 18 residues. Losses at the gene ends were 5 bases for V and 0 bases for J; bases not matched to a gene: 6. CDR3 in amino acids: CASRSGTSGGASTDTQYF. DNA of the CDR3: TGCGCCAGCAGATCAGGGACTAGCGGGGGGGCGAGCACAGATACGCAGTATTTT.

This chain connects TRBV12-5 to TRBJ1-3, with D hard to call. CDR3 length: 13 residues. The germline gives CDR1 LGHNT, CDR2 FRNRAP. V was cut by 4 bases and J by 0 bases, with 4 bases left in between. CDR3 region: CASGSSSGNTIYF. Written as DNA, the CDR3 is TGTGCTAGTGGTTCGAGCTCTGGAAACACCATATATTTT.

The V and J genes are TRBV6-4 and TRBJ2-3; D is uncertain. Germline loops: CDR1 MRHNA, CDR2 SNTAGT. V dropped 0 bases and J dropped 1 base, with 8 bases sitting between them. The CDR3 sequence is 15 residues long. CDR3 nucleotide sequence: TGTGCCAGCAGTGACTCTGGCGGAGGCACAGATACGCAGTATTTT. It encodes CASSDSGGGTDTQYF.

About this clone: The same CDR3 arises from other DNA sequences in this sample as well. J is TRBJ1-1 and V is TRBV11-2, with D tentatively TRBD1 (5 bases). Trimming cost V 1 base and J 1 base, with 7 bases left between them. Germline values: CDR1 SGHAT, CDR2 FQNNGV. This CDR3 has 14 amino acids. This chain's CDR3 is CASSLGGGNTEAFF. The CDR3 coding sequence is TGTGCCAGCAGCTTAGGCGGGGGGAACACTGAAGCTTTCTTT.

V is TRBV5-1 and J is TRBJ1-5; 11 nucleotides line up with TRBD1. Germline CDR1 and CDR2: SGHRS and YFSETQ. CDR3 length equals 15 residues. The trim removed 0 bases at V and 5 bases at J, leaving 1 base unmatched. The CDR3 DNA reads as TGCGCCAGCAGCTTGGGGGACAGGGGGGATCAGCCCCAGCATTTT. Protein: CASSLGDRGDQPQHF.

V usage is TRBV9 and J usage is TRBJ1-5; D unresolved. This CDR3 comprises 15 residues. V was cut by 1 base and J by 6 bases, with 14 bases left in between. Per the germline V gene, CDR1 is SGDLS and CDR2 is YYNGEE. In nucleotides, the CDR3 is TGTGCCAGCAGCGTATCGGTGGGGAGCCGTCAGCCCCAGCATTTT. Translation: CASSVSVGSRQPQHF.

The J gene is TRBJ2-7, the V gene TRBV5-7, with 8 bases that match TRBD1. TRBV5-7 is an ORF, with its function uncertain. This CDR3 comprises 15 residues. The V gene end was trimmed by 1 base and the J gene end by 5 bases; junction bases not matched to a gene: 8. The chain's CDR3 is CASSLRQGRMNEQYF. The CDR3 DNA sequence: TGTGCCAGCAGCTTGAGACAGGGGAGGATGAACGAGCAGTACTTC.

This chain connects TRBV18 to TRBJ2-2; tentative D call: TRBD1 (5 bases). CDR1 KGHSH and CDR2 LQKENI come from the germline V gene. This CDR3 has 13 residues. Trimming took 4 bases from V and 7 from J, leaving 10 bases between them. The CDR3 here is CASSQGAGGELFF. The CDR3 DNA follows: TGTGCCAGCTCACAAGGGGCCGGCGGGGAGCTGTTTTTT.

The rearrangement links TRBV7-8 to TRBJ1-1; possibly TRBD1 for D (5 bases). V was pared by 7 bases and J by 0 bases, with 12 bases between. The CDR3 spans 14 residues. Looked up from germline, CDR1 is SGHVS and CDR2 is FQNEAQ. The CDR3 nucleotides are TGTGCCAGCATCCTCAACAGGATGAACACTGAAGCTTTCTTT. Amino acids: CASILNRMNTEAFF.

The chain recombines TRBV5-6 with TRBJ2-1; 7 bases agree with TRBD2. V shed 1 base, J shed 4 bases, and the junction held 11 bases outside the gene matches. Germline loops: CDR1 SGHDT, CDR2 YYEEEE. The CDR3 spans 17 residues. The CDR3 reads CASSLFVRGGYYNEQFF. CDR3 coding DNA: TGTGCCAGCAGCTTGTTCGTACGGGGAGGGTATTACAATGAGCAGTTCTTC. Full variable domain (remainder filled in from reference TRBV5-6 and TRBJ2-1): DAGVTQSPTHLIKTRGQQVTLRCSPKSGHDTVSWYQQALGQGPQFIFQYYEEEERQRGNFPDRFSGHQFPNYSSELNVNALLLGDSALYLCASSLFVRGGYYNEQFFGPGTRLTVL.

The rearrangement joins TRBV6-1 to TRBJ1-6; 7 nucleotides align to TRBD1. J lost 8 bases, V lost 6 bases, and 7 bases had no gene match. Looked up from germline, CDR1 is MNHNS and CDR2 is SASEGT. There are 14 residues in the CDR3. Written as DNA, the CDR3 is TGTGCCAGCAGCTTGGACAGGAGGCATTCACCCCTCCACTTT. Amino acid sequence: CASSLDRRHSPLHF.

The V and J genes are TRBV9 and TRBJ2-7; 14 positions agree with TRBD2. From germline, CDR1 is SGDLS and CDR2 YYNGEE. The CDR3 consists of 15 residues. Germline trimming cut 2 bases from V and 6 bases from J; bases unmatched to any gene: 4. CDR3: CASSVAGTSGSEQYF. Written as DNA, the CDR3 is TGTGCCAGCAGCGTCGCCGGGACTAGCGGGAGCGAGCAGTACTTC.

The chain joins TRBV6-1 to TRBJ2-7, with TRBD2 identical over 9 bases. CDR3 size: 19 residues. In germline, CDR1 is MNHNS, CDR2 SASEGT. The junction had 15 bases not matched to a gene; V was cut back by 1 base and J by 2 bases. The CDR3 nucleotides read TGTGCCAGCAGTGAAGGCCTGACAGGGATAGCGGGAGTCCCCTACGAGCAGTACTTC. Translating gives CASSEGLTGIAGVPYEQYF.

The chain is built from TRBV7-2 and TRBJ1-1; TRBD1 matches at 9 bases. The germline CDR1 and CDR2 sequences are SGHTA and FQGNSA. Trimming cost V 4 bases and J 4 bases; bases outside gene matches: 13. The CDR3 runs to 17 residues. Written as DNA, the CDR3 is TGTGCCAGCAGCTACAACCCACAGGGGGCGGAGGGCACTGAAGCTTTCTTT. Amino acid sequence: CASSYNPQGAEGTEAFF. The complete variable domain, with remaining parts taken from reference TRBV7-2 and TRBJ1-1, reads GAGVSQSPSNKVTEKGKDVELRCDPISGHTALYWYRQSLGQGLEFLIYFQGNSAPDKSGLPSDRFSAERTGGSVSTLTIQRTQQEDSAVYLCASSYNPQGAEGTEAFFGQGTRLTVV.

V and J are TRBV10-3 and TRBJ2-1, with D perhaps TRBD1 (5 bases). The ends were cut back, 10 bases at V and 5 bases at J, with 6 bases in the middle. The CDR3 is 10 residues long. Germline loops: CDR1 ENHRY, CDR2 SYGVKD. In nucleotides, the CDR3 is TGTGCCACACAGGACAATGAGCAGTTCTTC. It encodes CATQDNEQFF.

The chain has TRBV18 and TRBJ1-6; the match to TRBD1 covers 7 bases. The CDR3 totals 13 residues. The trim removed 6 bases at V and 7 bases at J, leaving 3 bases unmatched. The germline gives CDR1 KGHSH, CDR2 LQKENI. As DNA, the CDR3 is TGTGCCAGCTCCCGGGACAGAAATTCACCCCTCCACTTT. Its translation is CASSRDRNSPLHF.

The CDR3 region is CASSYATTPGDSPLHF. The CDR3 nucleotides are TGTGCCAGCAGTTATGCCACTACCCCTGGAGATTCACCCCTCCACTTT. The chain joins TRBV6-5 to TRBJ1-6; D is unclear. Germline V gene lookup returns CDR1 MNHEY and CDR2 SVGAGI. V lost 3 bases and J 8 bases, leaving 17 bases between the germline ends. The CDR3 sequence is 16 residues long.